The entry below gives a single TCR beta chain sequence along with its context. Its antigen is as yet unknown. The sorted-subset replicate PCRs were given 200 ng DNA, which is tens of thousands of T cell genomes. Clones were read by immunoSEQ multiplex PCR, and TCRdb kept only the in-frame ones, dropping some. The sample records some 1.5 million clones, 95% to 99% being singletons. This record comes from a study of shared clonotypes between healthy human individuals. Background on the study: Donors were a couple of women and a few men aged 18 to 49. Every donor yielded three CD4 naive, three CD4 memory, two CD8 naive and one CD8 memory plate. Study-level points and caveats: The sharing of 5% to 6.5% of naive CD4 clonotypes was seen across a handful of donors.

CDR1 is SGHNT, CDR2 YYREEE, per germline (reference sequence). V lost 6 bases to trimming and J lost 5 bases; unmatched junction nucleotides: 6. CDR3 length: 14 residues. The chain links TRBV5-4 to TRBJ2-5; 11 bases agree with TRBD2. The sequenced sample consisted of naive CD4+ T cells sorted from blood. As for subset: CD45RA+ positively selected. This clonotype originated in a man aged 30-40 years in good health. This chain's CDR3 is CASTLAGGPETQYF. CDR3 DNA: TGTGCCAGCACTTTAGCGGGAGGGCCGGAGACCCAGTACTTC.